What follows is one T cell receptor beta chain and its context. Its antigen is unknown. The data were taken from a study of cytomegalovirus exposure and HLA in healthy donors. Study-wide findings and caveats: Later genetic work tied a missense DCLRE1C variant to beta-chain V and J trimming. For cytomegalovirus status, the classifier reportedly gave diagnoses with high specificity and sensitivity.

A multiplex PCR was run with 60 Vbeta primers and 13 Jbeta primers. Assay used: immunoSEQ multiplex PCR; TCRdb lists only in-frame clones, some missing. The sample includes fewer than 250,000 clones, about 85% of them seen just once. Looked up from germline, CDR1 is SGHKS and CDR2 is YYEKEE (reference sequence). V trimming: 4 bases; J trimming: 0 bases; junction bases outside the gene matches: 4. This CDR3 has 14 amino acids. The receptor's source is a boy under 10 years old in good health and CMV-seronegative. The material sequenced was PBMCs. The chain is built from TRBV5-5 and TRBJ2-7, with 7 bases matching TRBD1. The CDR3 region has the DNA TGTGCCAGCAGCATGACAGGGTCCTCCTACGAGCAGTACTTC. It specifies CASSMTGSSYEQYF.